This TCR beta chain stems from a study of regulatory T cells in long-lasting Graves disease. Time point: persistent/refractory GD, antithyroid drugs over 5 years with positive TRAb. PBMC RNA served as the TCR library source. Per the germline V gene, CDR1 is MDHEN and CDR2 is SYDVKM. V trimming: 7 bases; J trimming: 8 bases; junction bases outside the gene matches: 16. The CDR3 totals 16 residues. TCR beta libraries were built with iRepertoire HTBI primers and Arm-PCR of CDR3 regions. TCRdb fed the multiplex PCR reads into MiXCR, producing one record per CDR3 protein. The sample lists some 340,000 distinct CDR3 sequences, more than 20% occurring once.

This clonotype was obtained from a woman aged 40 to 49 with Graves disease. The sequencing used peripheral blood mononuclear cells (PBMCs), collected when the disease was refractory, from a patient treated with antithyroid drugs. The chain links TRBV28 to TRBJ1-2; 10 bases match TRBD1. The CDR3 region has the DNA TGTGCCAGCACCACTTATCAGTGGGGACAGGGGTCCGGCTACACCTTC. Amino acids: CASTTYQWGQGSGYTF.